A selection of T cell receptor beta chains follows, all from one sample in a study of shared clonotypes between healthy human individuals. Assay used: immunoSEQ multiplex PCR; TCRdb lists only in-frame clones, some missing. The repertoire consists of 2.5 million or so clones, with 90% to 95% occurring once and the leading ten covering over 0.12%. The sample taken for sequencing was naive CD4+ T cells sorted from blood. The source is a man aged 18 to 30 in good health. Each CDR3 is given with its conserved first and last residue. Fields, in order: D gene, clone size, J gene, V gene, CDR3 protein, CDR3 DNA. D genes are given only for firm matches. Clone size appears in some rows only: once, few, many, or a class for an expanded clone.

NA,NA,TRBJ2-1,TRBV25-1,CASSARGVFYNEQFF,TGTGCCAGCAGTGCCAGGGGGGTGTTTTACAATGAGCAGTTCTTC
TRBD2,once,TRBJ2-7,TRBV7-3,CASSSGLAYEQYF,TGTGCCAGCAGCTCCGGACTAGCCTACGAGCAGTACTTC
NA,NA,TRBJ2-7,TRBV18,CASSPSDRPYEQYF,TGTGCCAGCTCACCTTCGGACAGACCTTACGAGCAGTACTTC
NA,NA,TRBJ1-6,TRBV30,CAWSVGPNGGNSPLHF,TGTGCCTGGAGTGTGGGTCCGAACGGGGGGAATTCACCCCTCCACTTT
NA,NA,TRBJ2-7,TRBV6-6,CASSYSARDDYEQYF,TGTGCCAGCAGTTACTCAGCCAGGGATGACTACGAGCAGTACTTC
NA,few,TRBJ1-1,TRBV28,CASKKDKNTEAFF,TGTGCCAGCAAGAAGGACAAGAACACTGAAGCTTTCTTT
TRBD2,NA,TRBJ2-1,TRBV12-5,CASGGGIGTSGRSEQFF,TGTGCTAGTGGCGGAGGGATCGGGACTAGCGGGAGATCCGAGCAGTTCTTC
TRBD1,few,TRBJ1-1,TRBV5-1,CASSWGGQGTEAFF,TGCGCCAGCAGCTGGGGTGGACAGGGCACTGAAGCTTTCTTT
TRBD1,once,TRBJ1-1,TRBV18,CATQGDRNTEAFF,TGTGCCACCCAGGGGGACAGAAACACTGAAGCTTTCTTT
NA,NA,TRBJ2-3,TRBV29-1,CSGGLSTDTQYF,TGCAGCGGGGGCTTAAGCACAGATACGCAGTATTTT
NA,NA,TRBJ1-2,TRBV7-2,CASSPSSSRGPDGYTF,TGTGCCAGCAGCCCAAGCTCGAGTAGAGGGCCGGATGGCTACACCTTC
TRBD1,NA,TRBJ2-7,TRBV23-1,CASARRKGAREQYF,TGCGCCAGCGCGCGCCGCAAGGGGGCGCGAGAGCAGTACTTC
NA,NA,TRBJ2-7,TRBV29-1,CSVGGVRGYEQYF,TGCAGCGTTGGGGGAGTGAGGGGCTACGAGCAGTACTTC
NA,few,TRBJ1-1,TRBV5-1,CASSLYSFENTEAFF,TGCGCCAGCAGCTTGTACAGTTTCGAGAACACTGAAGCTTTCTTT
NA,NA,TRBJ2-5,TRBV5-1,CASSLVLAKVQGETQYF,TGCGCCAGCAGCTTGGTGCTAGCAAAGGTCCAGGGGGAGACCCAGTACTTC
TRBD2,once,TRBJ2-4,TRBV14,CASSQDQGGWNIQYF,TGTGCCAGCAGCCAAGATCAGGGAGGGTGGAACATTCAGTACTTC
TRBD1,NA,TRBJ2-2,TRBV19,CASTSTGGFVTGELFF,TGTGCCAGTACCTCGACAGGGGGCTTCGTCACCGGGGAGCTGTTTTTT
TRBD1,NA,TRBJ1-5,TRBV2,CASTKDRGGGQPQHF,TGTGCCAGCACTAAGGACAGGGGCGGTGGTCAGCCCCAGCATTTT
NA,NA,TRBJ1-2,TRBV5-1,CASSLEARLYGYTF,TGCGCCAGCAGCTTGGAAGCCAGGCTCTATGGCTACACCTTC
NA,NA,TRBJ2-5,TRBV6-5,CASSYSTPGPGETQYF,TGTGCCAGCAGTTACTCGACCCCAGGGCCCGGGGAGACCCAGTACTTC
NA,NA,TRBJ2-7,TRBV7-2,CASSLSGQNYEQYF,TGTGCCAGCAGCTTATCCGGACAGAACTACGAGCAGTACTTC
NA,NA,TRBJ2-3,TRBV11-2,CASSLWGASTDTQYF,TGTGCCAGCAGCCTCTGGGGGGCTAGCACAGATACGCAGTATTTT
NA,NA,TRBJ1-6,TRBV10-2,CASSESAISNSPLHF,TGCGCCAGCAGTGAGTCAGCCATTTCCAATTCACCCCTCCACTTT